A single T cell receptor beta chain is shown here with its context. Original handling: Reference gene primer amplification gave nucleated cell count estimates. The table came from immunoSEQ multiplex PCR; TCRdb's copy has only in-frame clones and leaves some out. The V and J calls and clone size were taken over from that table, and D and trimming were inferred from the DNA. The table lists about 140,000 clones, about 82% of them singletons. The sample originates from a study of blood T cell repertoires in COVID-19. Study summary: The United States, Italy and Spain provided the acute and convalescent COVID-19 samples. PBMCs, B-cell-depleted T cells, or T cells were the source of the cDNA or gDNA that made up the material.

The germline gives CDR1 MNHEY, CDR2 SVGAGI. CDR3 length equals 15 residues. V was pared by 4 bases and J by 0 bases, with 10 bases between. V is TRBV6-5 and J is TRBJ1-3; no reliable D call. This TCR came from a woman of 80 years or more with active or convalescent COVID-19. Sequencing was done on a sample of peripheral blood. The CDR3 DNA is TGTGCCAGCAGTTCGCCGGGTTACTCTGGAAACACCATATATTTT. It specifies CASSSPGYSGNTIYF.